A selection of T cell receptor beta chains follows, all from one sample in a study of control samples from healthy donors and cancer patients. Repertoires were generated with immunoSEQ multiplex PCR, while TCRdb's copy carries only in-frame clones and drops some. This table holds about 100,000 clones, around 89% found once. Sequencing was performed on blood. Receptors originate from a man aged 25-40 years in good health. Both conserved end residues are part of each CDR3. The D gene is left open where the match is weak. Clone size appears in some rows only: once, few, many, or a class for an expanded clone.

.	TRBV20-1	TRBD2	TRBJ2-5	CSASSPGTSGGETQYF	TGCAGTGCTAGTAGCCCCGGGACTAGCGGGGGAGAGACCCAGTACTTC
medium-sized	TRBV18	TRBD1	TRBJ1-1	CASSPNTGGTEAFF	TGTGCCAGCTCACCAAATACAGGGGGAACTGAAGCTTTCTTT
.	TRBV5-1	.	TRBJ1-2	CASSLELSTGYTF	TGCGCCAGCAGCTTGGAACTGAGCACTGGCTACACCTTC
once	TRBV15	TRBD1	TRBJ2-1	CATSMDRVRNEQFF	TGTGCCACCAGCATGGACAGGGTAAGGAATGAGCAGTTCTTC
few	TRBV21-1	.	TRBJ2-6	CASSKDGGKCGANVLTF	TGTGCCAGCAGCAAAGACGGTGGAAAGTGTGGGGCCAACGTCCTGACTTTC
.	TRBV25-1	.	TRBJ2-5	CASSLTGGGQETQYF	TGTGCCAGCAGCCTAACCGGTGGGGGCCAAGAGACCCAGTACTTC
.	TRBV29-1	.	TRBJ1-1	CSAWGAEGVMNTEAFF	TGCAGCGCCTGGGGTGCCGAAGGGGTGATGAACACTGAAGCTTTCTTT
.	TRBV11-1	.	TRBJ1-5	CASSLEEDQPQHF	TGTGCCAGCAGCTTAGAGGAAGATCAGCCCCAGCATTTT
.	TRBV19	TRBD1	TRBJ2-3	CATSSQGQGATITQYF	TGTGCCACATCCTCACAGGGACAGGGGGCAACGATTACGCAGTATTTT
.	TRBV3-1/TRBV3-2	.	TRBJ2-7	CASSRWEAYEQYF	TGTGCCAGCAGCCGCTGGGAGGCCTACGAGCAGTACTTC
.	TRBV28	.	TRBJ1-5	CASSFRGVGQPQHF	TGTGCCAGCAGTTTTAGGGGCGTAGGGCAGCCCCAGCATTTT
.	TRBV12-3/TRBV12-4	.	TRBJ2-1	CASSLVNEQFF	TGTGCCAGCAGTTTGGTAAATGAGCAGTTCTTC